This T cell receptor (beta chain) comes out of a study of PD-1 blockade in classical Hodgkin lymphoma. Findings and limits, study-wide: Among the patients, those starting nivolumab under 1 year after ASCT were excluded. Relative to healthy donors, newly diagnosed patients reportedly had lower baseline TCR diversity, which was reported as lower still in relapsed/refractory patients.

Every patient experienced relapse after autologous stem cell transplantation, and brentuximab vedotin exposure varied. The data were produced by immunoSEQ multiplex PCR, yet TCRdb's version contains in-frame clones alone and is incomplete. The sample holds 100,000 to 130,000 clones, 89% seen once. About this clone itself: Its matching antigen is unknown.

The V end was cut by 1 base, the J end by 6 bases, with 22 bases between. The CDR3 sequence is 18 residues long. Germline CDR1 and CDR2: MGHRA and YSYEKL. The chain has TRBV4-1 and TRBJ2-1; D unresolved. The TCR sequence derives from a human donor with classical Hodgkin lymphoma. The sample here was peripheral blood mononuclear cells (PBMCs), taken before the second cycle of nivolumab. CDR3 nucleotide sequence: TGCGCCAGCAGCCAAGGAAGCCATTGGGATAAAGCTTCCAATGAGCAGTTCTTC. Its translation: CASSQGSHWDKASNEQFF.